This T cell receptor beta chain was obtained from a study of beta chain features in type 1 diabetes. V lost 0 bases and J lost 4; bases outside the gene matches: 13. The V gene's germline CDR1 is SGHNT and CDR2 YYREEE (reference sequence). There are 17 residues in the CDR3. Notes on the study in general: Any PCR bias toward short templates would affect both groups alike. Patients' naive, central memory and regulatory TCRB repertoires appeared more alike than those of healthy donors.

Markers CD45RO/CCR7/CD25/CD127/CD95/CD27 served to sort CD4+ naive, central memory, regulatory and stem cell-like memory cells. This clone has just one count. Its antigen is as yet unknown. The authors reverse transcribed all of the isolated RNA, so sequencing captured expressed TCRB transcripts. Here immunoSEQ multiplex PCR was the method, and the copy in TCRdb shows in-frame clones only, minus some. Altogether under 20,000 clones are present, approximately 55% being singletons, with the ten largest covering 0.45% to 0.55%. This TCR came from a woman between 18 and 30 years old in good health. V and J are TRBV5-4 and TRBJ2-7, with TRBD2 identical over 7 bases. The specimen sequenced was stem cell memory CD4+ T cells from blood. The CDR3 DNA reads TGTGCCAGCAGCTTGGAGGTGACGGCTAGCGGCTTTTACGAGCAGTACTTC. Translated, it gives CASSLEVTASGFYEQYF.